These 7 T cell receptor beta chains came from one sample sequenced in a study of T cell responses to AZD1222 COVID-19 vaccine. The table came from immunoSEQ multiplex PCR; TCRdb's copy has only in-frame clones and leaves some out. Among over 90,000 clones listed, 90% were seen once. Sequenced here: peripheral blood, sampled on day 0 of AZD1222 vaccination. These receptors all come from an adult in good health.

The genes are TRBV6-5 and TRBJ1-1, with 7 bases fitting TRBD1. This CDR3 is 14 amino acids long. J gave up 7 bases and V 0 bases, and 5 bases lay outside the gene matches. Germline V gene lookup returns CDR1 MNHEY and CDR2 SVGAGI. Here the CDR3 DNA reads TGTGCCAGCAGTTACTCGATGGGACAGCTTGAAGCTTTCTTT. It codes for CASSYSMGQLEAFF.

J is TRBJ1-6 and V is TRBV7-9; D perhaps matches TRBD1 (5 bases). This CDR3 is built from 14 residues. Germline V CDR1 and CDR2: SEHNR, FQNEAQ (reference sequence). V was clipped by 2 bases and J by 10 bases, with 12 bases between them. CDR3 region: CASSLKGEGSPLHF. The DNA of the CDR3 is TGTGCCAGCAGCTTAAAAGGGGAAGGATCACCCCTCCACTTT.

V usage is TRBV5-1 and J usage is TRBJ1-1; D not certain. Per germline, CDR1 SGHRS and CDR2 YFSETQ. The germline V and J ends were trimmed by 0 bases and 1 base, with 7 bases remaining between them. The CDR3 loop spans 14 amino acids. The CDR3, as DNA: TGCGCCAGCAGCTTGGCCGTTTCGAACACTGAAGCTTTCTTT. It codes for CASSLAVSNTEAFF.

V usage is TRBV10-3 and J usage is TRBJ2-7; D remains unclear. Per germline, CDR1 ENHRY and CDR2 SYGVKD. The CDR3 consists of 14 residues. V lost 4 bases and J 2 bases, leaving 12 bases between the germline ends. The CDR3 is CAISVGLQPYEQYF. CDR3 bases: TGTGCCATCAGTGTAGGGCTCCAACCCTACGAGCAGTACTTC.

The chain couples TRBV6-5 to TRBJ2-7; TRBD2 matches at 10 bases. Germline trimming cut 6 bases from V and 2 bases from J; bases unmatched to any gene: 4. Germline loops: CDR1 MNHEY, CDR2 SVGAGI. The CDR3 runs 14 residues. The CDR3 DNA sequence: TGTGCCAGCAGGGCTAGCGGGGGTACCTACGAGCAGTACTTC. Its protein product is CASRASGGTYEQYF.

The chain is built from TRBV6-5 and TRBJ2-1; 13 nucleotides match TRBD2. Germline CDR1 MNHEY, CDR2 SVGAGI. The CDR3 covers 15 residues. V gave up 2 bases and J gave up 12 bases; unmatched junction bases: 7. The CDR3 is CASSYGTSGGARQFF. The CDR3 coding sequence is TGTGCCAGCAGTTACGGTACTAGCGGGGGGGCCAGGCAGTTCTTC.

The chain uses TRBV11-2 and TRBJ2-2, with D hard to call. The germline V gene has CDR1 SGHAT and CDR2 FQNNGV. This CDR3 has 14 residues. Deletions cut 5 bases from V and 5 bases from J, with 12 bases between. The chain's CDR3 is CASSPQTLTGELFF. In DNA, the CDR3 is TGTGCCAGCAGCCCCCAAACGTTGACCGGGGAGCTGTTTTTT. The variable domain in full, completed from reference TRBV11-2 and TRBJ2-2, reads EAGVAQSPRYKIIEKRQSVAFWCNPISGHATLYWYQQILGQGPKLLIQFQNNGVVDDSQLPKDRFSAERLKGVDSTLKIQPAKLEDSAVYLCASSPQTLTGELFFGEGSRLTVL.